This T cell receptor (beta chain) was observed in a study of OX40 agonist ivuxolimab in advanced cancers. Looking at the study overall: The treatment was a fully human IgG2 OX40 agonist, ivuxolimab.

General study results and limits: Specificity for antigen went undetermined in the expanded peripheral T cells.

Trimming cost V 4 bases and J 4 bases; bases outside gene matches: 9. The CDR3 consists of 15 residues. Germline V gene data show CDR1 as SGHKS and CDR2 as YYEKEE (reference sequence). Data came from immunoSEQ multiplex PCR; TCRdb stores just in-frame clones and leaves some out. The sample has 20,000 to 30,000 clones; 83% are singletons. As for this clone: Its antigen is unknown.

The genes are TRBV5-5 and TRBJ2-3; 7 bases fit TRBD1. The sequencing here drew on CD4+ or CD8+ T cells sorted from blood, taken in a trial of the OX40 agonist ivuxolimab. This TCR was recovered from an adult with an advanced solid tumor such as melanoma, head and neck, liver or kidney cancer. CDR3 bases: TGTGCCAGCAGCCAAGAACAGGGGTTCGCAGATACGCAGTATTTT. Translating gives CASSQEQGFADTQYF. The whole variable domain, filled in from reference TRBV5-5 and TRBJ2-3, reads DAGVTQSPTHLIKTRGQQVTLRCSPISGHKSVSWYQQVLGQGPQFIFQYYEKEERGRGNFPDRFSARQFPNYSSELNVNALLLGDSALYLCASSQEQGFADTQYFGPGTRLTVL.